Following are 15 T cell receptor beta chains from one sample sequenced in a study of blood T cell repertoires in COVID-19. The repertoire was sequenced with immunoSEQ multiplex PCR; TCRdb's copy has only in-frame clones and lacks some. The sample has around 340,000 clones; over 85% are singletons. The sequencing input was peripheral blood. The receptors shown here come from a woman aged 55-70 years with COVID-19, enrolled during active disease.

This chain joins TRBV3-1 (or the pseudogene TRBV3-2) and TRBJ2-2, with a weak D call TRBD2 (6 bases). There are 15 residues in the CDR3. Germline CDR1 is LGHDT and CDR2 is YNNKEL (reference sequence). Trimming cost V 4 bases and J 2 bases, with 11 bases left between them. The DNA of the CDR3 is TGTGCCAGCAGCCCGTACGGGACTAACACCGGGGAGCTGTTTTTT. Protein: CASSPYGTNTGELFF.

The chain couples TRBV28 to TRBJ1-1; perhaps TRBD1 as D (6 bases). V was trimmed by 6 bases and J by 4 bases, leaving 15 bases between them. The CDR3 has 14 residues. Germline V lookup: CDR1 MDHEN, CDR2 SYDVKM. The CDR3 nucleotides read TGTGCCAGCAGGGCAGGGGAGTTTCGCACTGAAGCTTTCTTT. As protein: CASRAGEFRTEAFF.

The V gene is TRBV5-4, the J gene TRBJ1-3, with TRBD1 matching over 9 bases. V dropped 4 bases and J dropped 4; count of bases not matched to a gene: 3. CDR1 SGHNT and CDR2 YYREEE come from the germline V gene (reference sequence). CDR3 length: 14 residues. The DNA of the CDR3 is TGTGCCAGCAGCGGACAGGGGCCCGGAAACACCATATATTTT. Translated: CASSGQGPGNTIYF.

The V gene is TRBV30, the J gene TRBJ1-2; no reliable D call. The V end lost 3 bases, the J end lost 1 base, and 9 bases lay between the germline ends. The CDR3 runs to 13 residues. Germline CDR1 GTSNPN, CDR2 SVGIG (reference sequence). The DNA for the CDR3 is TGTGCCTGGAGATCCAGACTTAACTATGGCTACACCTTC. It specifies CAWRSRLNYGYTF.

V and J are TRBV28 and TRBJ2-5, with 7 bases aligning to TRBD1. V lost 6 bases, J lost 4 bases, and 8 bases stayed unmatched. Germline V gene data show CDR1 as MDHEN and CDR2 as SYDVKM. This CDR3 contains 14 residues. The chain's CDR3 is CASSVTGIGETQYF. The CDR3 DNA follows: TGTGCCAGCAGCGTGACAGGGATAGGAGAGACCCAGTACTTC.

The genes are TRBV28 and TRBJ1-5, with a weak D call TRBD1 (5 bases). V was shortened by 6 bases and J by 2 bases, with 8 bases between the two germline ends. The length of the CDR3 is 13 residues. Germline CDR1 and CDR2: MDHEN and SYDVKM. CDR3 nucleotides: TGTGCCAGCAGATGGGGGGGCAATCAGCCCCAGCATTTT. It encodes CASRWGGNQPQHF.

This clone has only one observation. This chain links TRBV27 with TRBJ2-7; D might be TRBD2 (5 bases). V lost 0 bases and J 2 bases, leaving 11 bases between the germline ends. The CDR3 is 15 residues long. The germline V gene encodes CDR1 MNHEY and CDR2 SMNVEV (reference sequence). The chain's CDR3 is CASSLSRASTYEQYF. The CDR3, as DNA: TGTGCCAGCAGTTTATCGCGGGCTTCTACCTACGAGCAGTACTTC.

Only one count was recorded for this clone. This chain uses TRBV5-1 with TRBJ2-5; 8 bases agree with TRBD2. CDR1 and CDR2 from the germline V gene are SGHRS and YFSETQ. Losses at the gene ends were 4 bases for V and 1 base for J; bases not matched to a gene: 3. The CDR3 has 14 residues. The CDR3 coding sequence is TGCGCCAGCAGCCCGGGGGGGGTCCAAGAGACCCAGTACTTC. Its translation is CASSPGGVQETQYF.

The chain employs TRBV7-2 and TRBJ1-2; 8 bases agree with TRBD1. J lost 4 bases, V lost 6 bases, and 4 bases had no gene match. CDR3 length equals 13 residues. Germline V gives CDR1 SGHTA, CDR2 FQGNSA. CDR3 protein: CASRTTGGYGYTF. The CDR3 DNA sequence: TGTGCCAGCAGGACAACAGGGGGCTATGGCTACACCTTC.

This rearrangement joins TRBV6-1 to TRBJ1-5; 10 positions agree with TRBD1. This CDR3 spans 16 amino acids. Germline CDR1 and CDR2: MNHNS and SASEGT. The junction had 3 bases not matched to a gene; V was cut back by 4 bases and J by 0 bases. For the CDR3, the DNA is TGTGCCAGCAGTGGAGGACAGGGGGTTAGCAATCAGCCCCAGCATTTT. It is translated as CASSGGQGVSNQPQHF.

The chain links TRBV19 to TRBJ1-6, with D tentatively TRBD1 (5 bases). Germline V lookup: CDR1 LNHDA, CDR2 SQIVND (reference sequence). The CDR3 has 15 amino acids. Trimming pared 0 bases from V and 10 bases from J, leaving 13 bases between. In DNA, the CDR3 is TGTGCCAGTAGTATAGACAGGGCGGCGAGATCACCCCTCCACTTT. Translating it yields CASSIDRAARSPLHF.

V and J are TRBV6-4 and TRBJ1-5; D might be TRBD1 (5 bases). The CDR3 totals 14 residues. Germline lookup yields CDR1 MRHNA and CDR2 SNTAGT. The V end was cut by 5 bases, the J end by 6 bases, with 14 bases between. Here the CDR3 DNA reads TGTGCCAGCAGTCAGAGGGGCGGGATTCAGCCCCAGCATTTT. It is translated as CASSQRGGIQPQHF.

DNA of the CDR3: TGTGCCAGCAGCTTATACTGGTACAATGAGCAGTTCTTC. Protein product: CASSLYWYNEQFF. This rearrangement joins TRBV7-2 to TRBJ2-1; D gene ambiguous. V shed 2 bases and J shed 4 bases, with 6 bases lying between them. This CDR3 is built from 13 residues. In germline, CDR1 is SGHTA, CDR2 FQGNSA.

The rearrangement joins TRBV28 to TRBJ2-1, with 10 bases fitting TRBD2. V gave up 5 bases and J gave up 2 bases; unmatched junction bases: 3. CDR1 and CDR2 from the germline V gene are MDHEN and SYDVKM. The CDR3 runs to 15 residues. The chain's CDR3 is CASSVAGGAYNEQFF. For the CDR3, the DNA is TGTGCCAGCAGTGTAGCGGGGGGAGCCTACAATGAGCAGTTCTTC. The full variable domain, in which reference TRBV28 and TRBJ2-1 provide the parts outside the CDR3, is DVKVTQSSRYLVKRTGEKVFLECVQDMDHENMFWYRQDPGLGLRLIYFSYDVKMKEKGDIPEGYSVSREKKERFSLILESASTNQTSMYLCASSVAGGAYNEQFFGPGTRLTVL.

The rearrangement uses TRBV5-1 and TRBJ1-5, with a weak D call TRBD1 (6 bases). The CDR3 extends over 14 amino acids. V shed 3 bases and J shed 3 bases, with 10 bases lying between them. The germline gives CDR1 SGHRS, CDR2 YFSETQ. CDR3 region: CASSSGQNNQPQHF. CDR3 nucleotides: TGCGCCAGCAGCTCAGGACAGAACAATCAGCCCCAGCATTTT.